The 21 T cell receptor beta chains listed next were all sequenced from one sample in a study of cytomegalovirus exposure and HLA in healthy donors. The table came from immunoSEQ multiplex PCR; TCRdb's copy has only in-frame clones and leaves some out. The repertoire includes about 220,000 clones, approximately 83% of them detected once, and over 12% sits in the top ten. Input material: PBMCs. These receptors came from a woman aged 25 to 39 in good health and CMV-seropositive.

A few counts support this clone. The chain carries TRBV6-5 and TRBJ2-7, with TRBD2 matching over 9 bases. Trimming at V came to 6 bases and at J to 3 bases, leaving 6 bases not matched to a gene. The CDR3 loop spans 14 amino acids. Germline V gives CDR1 MNHEY, CDR2 SVGAGI. The DNA of the CDR3 is TGTGCCAGCAGAAATAGCGGGGGTCTCTACGAGCAGTACTTC. Its protein is CASRNSGGLYEQYF.

The chain carries TRBV25-1 and TRBJ2-7; 14 bases agree with TRBD2. The V gene's germline CDR1 is MGHDK and CDR2 SYGVNS. Germline trimming cut 4 bases from V and 0 bases from J; bases unmatched to any gene: 5. The CDR3 contains 17 residues. The CDR3 loop is CASSAPGLAGASYEQYF. CDR3 nucleotides: TGTGCCAGCAGTGCTCCGGGACTAGCGGGAGCCTCCTACGAGCAGTACTTC.

This clone appeared a single time. CDR3 region: CATSRDREHGELFF. CDR3 DNA sequence: TGTGCCACCAGCAGAGACAGGGAGCACGGGGAGCTGTTTTTT. This chain connects TRBV15 to TRBJ2-2; D is perhaps TRBD1 or TRBD2 (5 bases each). Germline CDR1 is LNHNV and CDR2 is YYDKDF (reference sequence). The CDR3 spans 14 residues. The V and J ends lost 0 bases and 7 bases respectively, with 9 bases between them.

The chain joins TRBV29-1 to TRBJ1-1; D unresolved. CDR1 and CDR2 (germline): SQVTM, ANQGSEA. V was trimmed by 7 bases and J by 5 bases, leaving 17 bases between them. This CDR3 comprises 13 residues. The CDR3 nucleotides read TGCAGCGGGAATCAAGGGAAGGGTACTGAAGCTTTCTTT. Residues: CSGNQGKGTEAFF.

The chain links TRBV27 to TRBJ1-4; no clear D. CDR1 is MNHEY, CDR2 SMNVEV, per germline (reference sequence). The germline V and J ends were trimmed by 4 bases and 1 base, with 7 bases remaining between them. The CDR3 runs to 14 residues. The CDR3 region has the DNA TGTGCCAGCAGTTCGTCTGGAACTAATGAAAAACTGTTTTTT. It is translated as CASSSSGTNEKLFF.

The chain uses TRBV10-3 and TRBJ1-5; 8 nucleotides match TRBD1. V was clipped by 10 bases and J by 0 bases; unmatched bases: 14. Germline loops: CDR1 ENHRY, CDR2 SYGVKD. This CDR3 has 17 amino acids. CDR3 region: CATSSPLDRASNQPQHF. The DNA of the CDR3 is TGTGCCACCTCGTCCCCCCTGGACAGGGCTAGCAATCAGCCCCAGCATTTT.

The chain recombines TRBV4-3 with TRBJ2-5, with D perhaps matching TRBD2 (5 bases). Per the germline V gene, CDR1 is LGHNA and CDR2 is YSLEER. The CDR3 runs to 14 residues. The V end lost 0 bases, the J end lost 5 bases, and 10 bases lay between the germline ends. The CDR3 reads CASSQERGWETQYF. Written as DNA, the CDR3 is TGCGCCAGCAGCCAAGAACGGGGTTGGGAGACCCAGTACTTC.

The V and J genes are TRBV30 and TRBJ2-7, with D possibly TRBD2 on 7 matching bases. The CDR3 covers 13 residues. Trimming stripped 2 bases from V and 3 bases from J, with 11 bases between. The germline V gene has CDR1 GTSNPN and CDR2 SVGIG (reference sequence). For the CDR3, the DNA is TGTGCCTGGAGTTCGGGGGGCATCTACGAGCAGTACTTC. Its protein product is CAWSSGGIYEQYF.

The genes are TRBV4-1 and TRBJ2-1; D ambiguous. Germline assignment: CDR1 MGHRA and CDR2 YSYEKL. Trimming shortened V by 4 bases and J by 10 bases, and 14 bases separated the two germline ends. The CDR3 runs 13 residues. CDR3 sequence reads: CASSRPSSEEQFF. CDR3 DNA: TGCGCCAGCAGCCGCCCTTCCTCGGAAGAGCAGTTCTTC.

J is TRBJ2-1 and V is TRBV6-1, with 7 bases that match TRBD2. V trimming: 7 bases; J trimming: 1 base; junction bases outside the gene matches: 4. The length of the CDR3 is 14 residues. Germline V gene lookup returns CDR1 MNHNS and CDR2 SASEGT. The CDR3 nucleotides read TGTGCCAGCAAGCTAGCGGAATCCTACAATGAGCAGTTCTTC. Protein product: CASKLAESYNEQFF.

Ten or more counts support this clone. The CDR3 DNA follows: TGTGCCAGCAGTTACTCGGCAGGGAGGGAGACCCAGTACTTC. It translates to CASSYSAGRETQYF. This chain connects TRBV6-5 to TRBJ2-5; D might be TRBD2 (6 bases). This CDR3 contains 14 residues. Per the germline V gene, CDR1 is MNHEY and CDR2 is SVGAGI. V was pared by 0 bases and J by 5 bases, with 10 bases between.

The rearrangement joins TRBV28 to TRBJ1-2, with D maybe TRBD1 (6 bases). Trimming left V 3 bases short and J 6 bases short, with 14 bases between. The CDR3 extends over 14 amino acids. CDR1 MDHEN and CDR2 SYDVKM come from the germline V gene. Here the CDR3 DNA reads TGTGCCAGCAGTTTGACAGGCAACCGTGATGGCTACACCTTC. It codes for CASSLTGNRDGYTF.

The J gene is TRBJ2-3, the V gene TRBV7-9; 7 bases align to TRBD1. Per germline, CDR1 SEHNR and CDR2 FQNEAQ (reference sequence). The ends lost 4 bases at V and 1 base at J; junction bases unmatched: 8. CDR3 length: 16 residues. The CDR3 DNA is TGTGCCAGCAGCTCTATGAGGGACAGCCGCACAGATACGCAGTATTTT. This codes for CASSSMRDSRTDTQYF.

J is TRBJ1-2 and V is TRBV28; 7 positions agree with TRBD1. The V segment lost 5 bases and the J segment 0 bases; nucleotides outside the gene matches: 6. The CDR3 runs to 15 residues. The V gene's germline CDR1 is MDHEN and CDR2 SYDVKM. The CDR3 here is CASSTQGEANYGYTF. The CDR3 coding sequence is TGTGCCAGCAGTACTCAGGGGGAAGCTAACTATGGCTACACCTTC.

A single count supports this clone. The chain is built from TRBV29-1 and TRBJ2-3, with D hard to call. The V and J ends lost 0 bases and 10 bases respectively, with 8 bases between them. The CDR3 spans 11 residues. The germline V gene has CDR1 SQVTM and CDR2 ANQGSEA. In DNA form, the CDR3 reads TGCAGCGTTGAAGAGGTCCCCCCGCAGTATTTT. This gives the protein CSVEEVPPQYF.

This chain connects TRBV2 to TRBJ1-1, with TRBD1 identical over 9 bases. The CDR3 sequence is 14 residues long. The V gene's germline CDR1 is SNHLY and CDR2 FYNNEI. J was trimmed by 1 base and V by 6 bases; bases with no gene match: 3. DNA of the CDR3: TGTGCCAGCAGCCTACAGGGGGCGAACACTGAAGCTTTCTTT. Translated: CASSLQGANTEAFF.

For the CDR3, the DNA is TGTGCCAGCAGTTTATACGGTGGTAGCGAAGGTAAGGAGCAGTACTTC. Protein: CASSLYGGSEGKEQYF. The rearrangement joins TRBV28 to TRBJ2-7; TRBD2 is a possible D gene (5 bases). V lost 1 base to trimming and J lost 7 bases, with 20 bases between them. This CDR3 has 16 amino acids. Germline lookup yields CDR1 MDHEN and CDR2 SYDVKM.

This clone has a handful of counts. The chain joins TRBV6-6 to TRBJ2-1; possible D gene TRBD1, 6 bases. The CDR3 loop spans 14 amino acids. Trimming left V 6 bases short and J 10 bases short, with 19 bases between. Germline loops: CDR1 MNHNY, CDR2 SVGAGI (reference sequence). CDR3 protein: CASRIRTAGGEQFF. The CDR3 region has the DNA TGTGCCAGCAGAATCCGGACAGCCGGCGGGGAGCAGTTCTTC.

The chain carries TRBV6-1 and TRBJ2-7; D remains ambiguous. Germline values: CDR1 MNHNS, CDR2 SASEGT. CDR3 length: 11 residues. The V and J ends lost 6 bases and 3 bases respectively, with 6 bases between them. CDR3 in DNA: TGTGCCAGCAGCCAGGTCTACGAGCAGTACTTC. Encoded protein: CASSQVYEQYF.

The chain links TRBV7-9 to TRBJ2-7, with D unresolved. CDR1 SEHNR and CDR2 FQNEAQ come from the germline V gene (reference sequence). V dropped 1 base and J dropped 6 bases, with 10 bases sitting between them. The CDR3 contains 13 residues. The CDR3 protein is CASSLDETGEQYF. In DNA form, the CDR3 reads TGTGCCAGCAGCTTAGACGAGACGGGCGAGCAGTACTTC.

This clone appeared a few times. V gene TRBV4-1 combines with J gene TRBJ2-3; 10 nucleotides agree with TRBD2. The CDR3 length is 17 residues. V lost 3 bases, J lost 1 base, and 7 bases stayed unmatched. The germline V gene encodes CDR1 MGHRA and CDR2 YSYEKL. In DNA form, the CDR3 reads TGCGCCAGCAGCCACCCCCCACTAGCGGGACGCACAGATACGCAGTATTTT. Translating it yields CASSHPPLAGRTDTQYF.